Below are 32 T cell receptor beta chains sequenced from a single sample in a study of T cell clonality in common variable immunodeficiency. Assay: immunoSEQ multiplex PCR; the TCRdb copy retains only in-frame clones and omits some. In total the sample includes tens of thousands of clones, none of them seen once. The sequenced material came from peripheral blood mononuclear cells. The origin of the receptors is a person aged 18 to 75 in good health.

As concerns this clone: Read coverage stops 3 residues before the CDR3 terminus; the germline J gene supplies the remainder. The chain has TRBV20-1 and TRBJ2-1; 8 positions match TRBD2. The ends lost 0 bases at V and 6 bases at J; junction bases unmatched: 4. The length of the CDR3 is 14 residues. The germline V gene has CDR1 DFQATT and CDR2 SNEGSKA (reference sequence). This CDR3 reads CSARDGGAGNEQFF. CDR3 DNA (partial): TGCAGTGCTAGAGACGGGGGGGCCGGCAATGAG.

This clone has a count of ten or more. The CDR3 is cut off 3 residues early in the read; its end comes from the germline J gene. The V and J genes are TRBV11-3 and TRBJ2-3; TRBD2 matches at 8 bases. Germline CDR1 is SGHNT and CDR2 is YENEEA. This CDR3 is 15 amino acids long. Partial CDR3 DNA: TGTGCCAGCAGCTTAGAGGGGACTAGTGAGTTCCCG. Translated: CASSLEGTSEFP. The CDR3 as a whole reads CASSLEGTSEFPQYF. Using reference TRBV11-3 and TRBJ2-3 for the parts outside the CDR3, the full variable domain is EAGVVQSPRYKIIEKKQPVAFWCNPISGHNTLYWYLQNLGQGPELLIRYENEEAVDDSQLPKDRFSAERLKGVDSTLKIQPAELGDSAVYLCASSLEGTSEFPQYFGPGTRLTVL.

This clone was found many times. The read comes to an end 3 residues before the CDR3 does, leaving the germline J gene to fill in the end. The chain recombines TRBV19 with TRBJ1-4; D is uncertain. The CDR3 spans 15 residues. Trimming took 3 bases from V and 4 from J, leaving 12 bases between them. From germline, CDR1 is LNHDA and CDR2 SQIVND (reference sequence). Partial CDR3 DNA: TGTGCCAGTAGTATCGGGGATGGAGGTAATGAAAAA. Protein sequence: CASSIGDGGNEK. The entire CDR3 sequence reads CASSIGDGGNEKLFF.

On this clone: Sequencing ends 3 residues short of the CDR3 end; the germline J gene provides the rest. The chain employs TRBV2 and TRBJ1-1, with 7 bases that match TRBD1. Germline CDR1 and CDR2: SNHLY and FYNNEI. Trimming cost V 6 bases and J 0 bases; bases outside gene matches: 10. The CDR3 length is 16 residues. The CDR3: CASRGVQGNLNTEAFF. The part of the CDR3 DNA that was read is TGTGCCAGCAGGGGAGTACAGGGGAACCTGAACACTGAA.

This clone was recorded many times. The CDR3 end is not reached by the read, which stops 3 residues before it; the germline J gene fills it in. This chain joins TRBV7-3 and TRBJ2-2; TRBD1 matches 8 bases. CDR1 SGHTA and CDR2 FQGTGA come from the germline V gene. Trimming removed 5 bases from V and 4 bases from J; junction bases left unmatched: 9. CDR3 size: 16 residues. The DNA read from the CDR3 is TGTGCCAGCAGCCAGGGGGCAGGCCTCCTCACCGGGGAG. Amino acids: CASSQGAGLLTGE. The whole CDR3 is CASSQGAGLLTGELFF.

This clone was recorded many times. The CDR3 is cut off 3 residues early in the read; its end comes from the germline J gene. V is TRBV19 and J is TRBJ1-1; 7 nucleotides agree with TRBD1. Germline V gene lookup returns CDR1 LNHDA and CDR2 SQIVND (reference sequence). After removal of 9 bases from V and 0 bases from J, the junction contained 10 bases not matched to a gene. This CDR3 has 15 residues. The DNA read from the CDR3 is TGTGCCAGGACCGGGACAGAGTCCATGAACACTGAA. As protein: CARTGTESMNTE. The CDR3 in its entirety is CARTGTESMNTEAFF.

This clone was seen a few times. With the read ending 3 residues before the CDR3 end, the germline J gene is used to fill in that end. The chain carries TRBV6-2 or TRBV6-3 and TRBJ2-2; tentative D call: TRBD1 (5 bases). This CDR3 contains 14 residues. Germline lookup yields CDR1 MNHEY and CDR2 SVGEGT. The sequenced CDR3 bases are TGTGCCAGCAGTTACTCGACTGGGGCCAACGTG. Translation: CASSYSTGANV. The CDR3 in full is CASSYSTGANVLFF.

This clone has ten or more counts. The read ends 3 residues early relative to the CDR3; the germline J gene fills the gap. This chain links TRBV29-1 with TRBJ2-7; 8 bases are a match to TRBD1. CDR3 length equals 15 residues. Germline V gives CDR1 SQVTM, CDR2 ANQGSEA. The ends lost 6 bases at V and 1 base at J; junction bases unmatched: 11. The CDR3 reads CSVGQGSSSSYEQYF. The covered CDR3 bases are TGCAGCGTCGGACAGGGTTCGTCTTCATCCTACGAG.

This clone turned up a few times. The read ends 3 residues shy of where the CDR3 ends; the end is completed using the germline J gene. V and J are TRBV5-5 and TRBJ2-2, with 7 positions matching TRBD1. The CDR3 is made up of 15 amino acids. Germline CDR1 SGHKS, CDR2 YYEKEE (reference sequence). The CDR3 here is CASSANRGSNEKLFF. CDR3 DNA, as far as it was read: TGTGCCAGCAGCGCGAACAGGGGCTCTAATGAAAAG.

As to this clone: The read finishes 3 residues shy of the CDR3 end, and the germline J gene is used to complete it. This chain connects TRBV5-1 to TRBJ1-2, with 10 bases identical to TRBD1. V was pared by 5 bases and J by 4 bases, with 17 bases of the junction left unmatched. There are 18 residues in the CDR3. Germline V gene lookup returns CDR1 SGHRS and CDR2 YFSETQ. This chain's CDR3 is CASRSTGTGEGSSYGYTF. The sequenced part of the CDR3 DNA is TGCGCCAGCAGGTCGACCGGGACAGGGGAAGGATCTAGCTATGGC.

This clone was observed many times. Read data end 3 residues before the CDR3 end; the end is taken from the germline J gene. The chain carries TRBV6-2 or TRBV6-3 and TRBJ1-5; TRBD1 agrees at 7 bases. The V gene's germline CDR1 is MNHEY and CDR2 SVGEGT. CDR3 length equals 15 residues. The junction had 5 bases not matched to a gene; V was cut back by 0 bases and J by 6 bases. CDR3 loop: CASSYSTGSLQPQHF. CDR3 DNA, as far as it was read: TGTGCCAGCAGTTACTCGACAGGGTCGCTTCAGCCC.

Of note for this clone: Coverage ceases 3 residues before the CDR3 finishes, and the germline J gene fills in the end. The chain couples TRBV2 to TRBJ2-2, with 9 bases that match TRBD1. Unmatched junction bases numbered 7, after V lost 10 bases and J lost 4 bases. CDR1 is SNHLY, CDR2 FYNNEI, per germline. This CDR3 comprises 14 residues. The CDR3 DNA, read in part, is TGTGCCATCGGGACAGGGAGAATCACCGGGGAG. As protein: CAIGTGRITGE. The whole CDR3 is CAIGTGRITGELFF.

This clone was found many times. The read comes to an end 3 residues before the CDR3 does, leaving the germline J gene to fill in the end. The chain has TRBV9 and TRBJ2-1; 9 bases are shared with TRBD2. V trimming: 0 bases; J trimming: 6 bases; junction bases outside the gene matches: 4. CDR1 is SGDLS, CDR2 YYNGEE, per germline. This CDR3 spans 15 amino acids. The sequenced CDR3 bases are TGTGCCAGCAGCGTAGACGGGACTAGCCTCAATGAG. Translation gives CASSVDGTSLNE. The full CDR3 sequence reads CASSVDGTSLNEQFF.

This clone was detected many times. The CDR3 goes on 3 residues after the read ends, and that part is filled in from the germline J gene. The chain employs TRBV20-1 and TRBJ2-1, with 8 bases lining up with TRBD1. The CDR3 extends over 14 amino acids. Germline CDR1 reads DFQATT; CDR2 reads SNEGSKA (reference sequence). The trim removed 3 bases at V and 6 bases at J, leaving 7 bases unmatched. CDR3 sequence reads: CSARDDRGGNEQFF. CDR3 DNA (partial): TGCAGTGCTAGGGATGACAGGGGAGGCAATGAG.

This clone was observed a handful of times. The CDR3 here is CASSLGGGPEQYF. The covered CDR3 bases are TGTGCCAGCAGCTTAGGCGGGGGTCCCGAG. This rearrangement joins TRBV7-2 to TRBJ2-7; TRBD2 matches 7 bases. The read is 3 residues too short to cover the CDR3 end, so that end is filled in from the germline J gene. The CDR3 consists of 13 residues. Germline assignment: CDR1 SGHTA and CDR2 FQGNSA. Trimming took 1 base from V and 6 from J; bases not matched to a gene: 3.

In its sample, this clone was seen many times. The missing CDR3 end, 3 residues past where the read stops, is filled in from the germline J gene. The chain has TRBV20-1 and TRBJ2-2; 7 nucleotides agree with TRBD1. After removal of 0 bases from V and 5 bases from J, the junction contained 6 bases not matched to a gene. This CDR3 spans 15 amino acids. Germline loops: CDR1 DFQATT, CDR2 SNEGSKA (reference sequence). The CDR3 protein is CSARDLGQETGELFF. CDR3 DNA, as far as it was read: TGCAGTGCTAGAGATCTTGGACAGGAGACCGGGGAG.

This clone was seen at least ten times. The CDR3 end lies 3 residues beyond the end of the read and is filled in from the germline J gene. This chain connects TRBV20-1 to TRBJ1-2, with D maybe TRBD1 (5 bases). Trimming took off 0 bases at V and 3 bases at J, with 14 bases between the two ends. Germline V CDR1 and CDR2: DFQATT, SNEGSKA (reference sequence). The CDR3 sequence is 15 residues long. CDR3 sequence: CSARDPGRVDYGYTF. The DNA read from the CDR3 is TGCAGTGCTAGAGATCCTGGCAGGGTAGACTATGGC.

This clone was detected ten times or more. The read falls 3 residues short of the CDR3 end, and the missing part is taken from the germline J gene. The chain has TRBV6-2 or TRBV6-3 and TRBJ2-7, with TRBD1 matching over 8 bases. V dropped 7 bases and J dropped 0; count of bases not matched to a gene: 11. Germline V gene sequence: CDR1 MNHEY, CDR2 SVGEGT. CDR3 length: 16 residues. The sequenced CDR3 bases are TGTGCCAGCACCCCCGTGCGGGACAGGAGCTCCTACGAG. Amino acid sequence: CASTPVRDRSSYE. The whole CDR3 region reads CASTPVRDRSSYEQYF.

This clone was counted ten times or more. The read gets to within 3 residues of the CDR3 end, and the germline J gene fills in the rest. This rearrangement joins TRBV7-3 to TRBJ2-5; D may be TRBD2 (7 bases). The CDR3 extends over 15 amino acids. The V gene lost 4 bases and the J gene lost 3 bases, with 15 bases spanning the gap. Germline V gene lookup returns CDR1 SGHTA and CDR2 FQGTGA. CDR3 DNA (partial): TGTGCCAGCAGCTCAAGGGGGGGCAGGGAAGAGACC. This translates into CASSSRGGREET. The CDR3 reads in full as CASSSRGGREETQYF. The variable domain in full, completed from reference TRBV7-3 and TRBJ2-5, reads GAGVSQTPSNKVTEKGKYVELRCDPISGHTALYWYRQSLGQGPEFLIYFQGTGAADDSGLPNDRFFAVRPEGSVSTLKIQRTERGDSAVYLCASSSRGGREETQYFGPGTRLLVL.

This clone was found many times. The CDR3 protein is CASSFRDQPQHF. Incomplete CDR3 DNA: TGTGCCAGCAGTTTCAGGGATCAGCCC. This chain uses TRBV6-2 or TRBV6-3 with TRBJ1-5; possibly TRBD1 for D (5 bases). The read halts 3 residues ahead of the CDR3 end, with the missing end drawn from the germline J gene. The CDR3 runs to 12 residues. Germline values: CDR1 MNHEY, CDR2 SVGEGT. Trimming pared 4 bases from V and 5 bases from J, leaving 6 bases between.

In the case of this clone: Coverage ceases 3 residues before the CDR3 finishes, and the germline J gene fills in the end. J is TRBJ2-3 and V is TRBV11-2; D is possibly TRBD2 (6 bases). CDR1 and CDR2 (germline): SGHAT, FQNNGV. The germline V and J ends were trimmed by 3 bases and 5 bases, with 12 bases remaining between them. The CDR3 has 14 residues. The CDR3 DNA, read in part, is TGTGCCAGCAGCTTCGGGACTGACAGAGATACG. Amino acids: CASSFGTDRDT. In full, the CDR3 is CASSFGTDRDTQYF.

In the case of this clone: This clone may be a read error of a much larger clone one base away. The missing CDR3 end, 3 residues past where the read stops, is filled in from the germline J gene. The chain uses TRBV20-1 and TRBJ2-7; 8 positions agree with TRBD1. The CDR3 runs to 16 residues. The V segment lost 3 bases and the J segment 6 bases; nucleotides outside the gene matches: 16. Germline V gene sequence: CDR1 DFQATT, CDR2 SNEGSKA (reference sequence). The CDR3 loop reads CSASSPGTGFYVEQYF. Incomplete CDR3 DNA: TGCAGTGCTAGTTCCCCGGGGACAGGATTCTACGTCGAG.

The sample holds many counts of this clone. The CDR3 end falls 3 residues outside the read, so it is completed with the germline J gene. The genes are TRBV18 and TRBJ2-2, with D tentatively TRBD1 (5 bases). CDR1 and CDR2 (germline): KGHSH, LQKENI. CDR3 length equals 15 residues. With 8 bases removed from V and 3 bases from J, the gap between germline ends came to 16 bases. CDR3 bases read: TGTGCCAGCACATTTTCCCGACAGTACACCGGGGAG. It encodes CASTFSRQYTGE. The complete CDR3 sequence is CASTFSRQYTGELFF.

The sample holds many counts of this clone. The sequenced part of the CDR3 DNA is TGTGCCAGTAGTATCCCGGGCGGGGCTGAA. As protein: CASSIPGGAE. The CDR3 in full is CASSIPGGAEAFF. This chain links TRBV19 with TRBJ1-1, with D unresolved. The CDR3 extends 3 residues past the end of the read, so its final part is completed from the germline J gene. Germline loops: CDR1 LNHDA, CDR2 SQIVND (reference sequence). Trimming stripped 3 bases from V and 6 bases from J, with 11 bases between. This CDR3 spans 13 amino acids.

The sample holds a few counts of this clone. Sequencing ends 3 residues short of the CDR3 end; the germline J gene provides the rest. This chain connects TRBV19 to TRBJ2-3; 8 bases line up with TRBD1. Germline V gene sequence: CDR1 LNHDA, CDR2 SQIVND (reference sequence). The CDR3 has 14 residues. The CDR3 protein is CASSIATGVQPQYF. CDR3 DNA (partial): TGTGCCAGTAGTATAGCGACAGGGGTTCAGCCG.

This clone was counted only a few times. The read ends 3 residues early relative to the CDR3; the germline J gene fills the gap. The rearrangement uses TRBV7-9 and TRBJ1-4; possibly TRBD1 for D (6 bases). The germline V gene has CDR1 SEHNR and CDR2 FQNEAQ (reference sequence). This CDR3 contains 14 residues. The DNA read from the CDR3 is TGTGCCAGCAGCTTAGAGGGGGGGAATTCACCA. Its protein product is CASSLEGGNSP. The entire CDR3 sequence reads CASSLEGGNSPLFF.

This clone was recorded many times. The read ends 3 residues shy of where the CDR3 ends; the end is completed using the germline J gene. V and J are TRBV19 and TRBJ1-6; possible D gene TRBD1, 5 bases. Trimming pared 2 bases from V and 3 bases from J, leaving 5 bases between. Germline V CDR1 and CDR2: LNHDA, SQIVND (reference sequence). There are 14 residues in the CDR3. CDR3 DNA (partial): TGTGCCAGTAGTATACAGGGCTATAATTCACCC. It encodes CASSIQGYNSP. The entire CDR3 sequence reads CASSIQGYNSPLHF.

Many counts were recorded for this clone. From the germline J gene comes the end of the CDR3, since the read stops 3 residues before it. The rearrangement joins TRBV5-5 to TRBJ2-3; tentatively, D is TRBD1 (7 bases). The CDR3 loop spans 14 amino acids. In germline, CDR1 is SGHKS, CDR2 YYEKEE (reference sequence). The V and J ends lost 4 bases and 4 bases respectively, with 13 bases between them. This CDR3 reads CASSKGQRADTQYF. Incomplete CDR3 DNA: TGTGCCAGCAGCAAGGGACAGCGGGCAGATACG.

This clone was seen ten or more times. The read ends 3 residues early relative to the CDR3; the germline J gene fills the gap. The rearrangement uses TRBV7-8 and TRBJ2-2; 8 bases match TRBD2. Germline V gene sequence: CDR1 SGHVS, CDR2 FQNEAQ. The CDR3 covers 11 residues. This chain's CDR3 is CASSWGTRLFF. Incomplete CDR3 DNA: TGTGCCAGCAGCTGGGGGACTAGG.

As concerns this clone: The DNA ends 3 residues before the CDR3 does, and the rest of the CDR3 is filled in from the germline J gene. This chain uses TRBV2 with TRBJ1-1; D possibly corresponds to TRBD1 (6 bases). This CDR3 spans 13 amino acids. CDR1 and CDR2 from the germline V gene are SNHLY and FYNNEI. V lost 11 bases and J lost 3, with 16 bases in between. Partial CDR3 DNA: TGTGCCCGCCAGGGGCAGGGGTACACTGAA. Translation: CARQGQGYTE. The entire CDR3 protein is CARQGQGYTEAFF.

This clone has a count of ten or more. The covered CDR3 bases are TGTGCCAGCTCACTGAACGGGGGGAGCCAAGAGACC. Translating gives CASSLNGGSQET. The whole CDR3 region reads CASSLNGGSQETQYF. The chain joins TRBV18 to TRBJ2-5; 7 bases are shared with TRBD2. The CDR3 is cut off 3 residues early in the read; its end comes from the germline J gene. Germline V gives CDR1 KGHSH, CDR2 LQKENI. The V segment lost 4 bases and the J segment 1 base; nucleotides outside the gene matches: 6. The CDR3 extends over 15 amino acids. Based on the CDR3 plus reference TRBV18 and TRBJ2-5, the full variable domain is NAGVMQNPRHLVRRRGQEARLRCSPMKGHSHVYWYRQLPEEGLKFMVYLQKENIIDESGMPKERFSAEFPKEGPSILRIQQVVRGDSAAYFCASSLNGGSQETQYFGPGTRLLVL.

This clone appeared many times. The read terminates 3 residues before the CDR3 end, so the remaining end is supplied by the germline J gene. The gene calls are TRBV7-3 and TRBJ1-2; tentative D call: TRBD1 (5 bases). The CDR3 loop spans 14 amino acids. Germline CDR1 SGHTA, CDR2 FQGTGA. Trimming left V 1 base short and J 6 bases short, with 12 bases between. The CDR3 sequence is CASSLNPGRDGYTF. Partial CDR3 DNA: TGTGCCAGCAGCTTAAATCCGGGCAGGGATGGC.